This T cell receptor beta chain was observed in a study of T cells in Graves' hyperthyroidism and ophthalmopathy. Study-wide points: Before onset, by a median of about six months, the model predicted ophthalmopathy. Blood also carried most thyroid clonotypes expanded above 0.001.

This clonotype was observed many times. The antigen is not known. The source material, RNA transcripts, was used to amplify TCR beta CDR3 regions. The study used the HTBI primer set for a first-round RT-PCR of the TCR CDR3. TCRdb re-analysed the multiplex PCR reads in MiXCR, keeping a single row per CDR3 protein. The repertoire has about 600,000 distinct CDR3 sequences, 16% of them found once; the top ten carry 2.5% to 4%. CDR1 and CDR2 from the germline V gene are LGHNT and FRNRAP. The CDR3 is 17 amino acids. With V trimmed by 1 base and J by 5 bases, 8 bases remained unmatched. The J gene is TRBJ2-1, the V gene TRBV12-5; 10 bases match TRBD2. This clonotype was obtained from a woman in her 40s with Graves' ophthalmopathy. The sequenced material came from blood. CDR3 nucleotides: TGTGCTAGTGGTTTGGCTGCTCAAAGCGGGGGGGACAATGAGCAGTTCTTC. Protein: CASGLAAQSGGDNEQFF. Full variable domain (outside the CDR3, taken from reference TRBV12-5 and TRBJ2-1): DARVTQTPRHKVTEMGQEVTMRCQPILGHNTVFWYRQTMMQGLELLAYFRNRAPLDDSGMPKDRFSAEMPDATLATLKIQPSEPRDSAVYFCASGLAAQSGGDNEQFFGPGTRLTVL.